This TCR beta chain comes out of a study of beta chain features in type 1 diabetes. Comment on this clone: No antigen is known for it.

Study-wide results and caveats: Fewer insertions but more deletions were seen at VDJ junctions in type 1 diabetes patients.

Expressed TCRB transcripts got sequenced, as all isolated RNA was reverse transcribed. Average reads for naive, central memory and regulatory T cell samples were roughly 3.4 million. The table came from immunoSEQ multiplex PCR; TCRdb's copy has only in-frame clones and leaves some out. The repertoire holds about 930,000 clones, with around a sixth as singletons. The CDR3 consists of 15 residues. The germline V gene encodes CDR1 LGHNA and CDR2 YSLEER. Trimming shortened V by 0 bases and J by 2 bases, and 8 bases separated the two germline ends. Sorted CD4+ subsets: naive, central memory, regulatory, stem cell-like memory (CD45RO/CCR7/CD25/CD127/CD95/CD27 panel).

The chain employs TRBV4-3 and TRBJ1-3; D possibly corresponds to TRBD1 (5 bases). The sequencing input was naive CD4+ T cells from blood. This TCR was recovered from a woman aged 18 to 35 in good health. The CDR3 reads CASSQEGGAGNTIYF. CDR3 DNA sequence: TGCGCCAGCAGCCAAGAGGGGGGGGCTGGAAACACCATATATTTT.